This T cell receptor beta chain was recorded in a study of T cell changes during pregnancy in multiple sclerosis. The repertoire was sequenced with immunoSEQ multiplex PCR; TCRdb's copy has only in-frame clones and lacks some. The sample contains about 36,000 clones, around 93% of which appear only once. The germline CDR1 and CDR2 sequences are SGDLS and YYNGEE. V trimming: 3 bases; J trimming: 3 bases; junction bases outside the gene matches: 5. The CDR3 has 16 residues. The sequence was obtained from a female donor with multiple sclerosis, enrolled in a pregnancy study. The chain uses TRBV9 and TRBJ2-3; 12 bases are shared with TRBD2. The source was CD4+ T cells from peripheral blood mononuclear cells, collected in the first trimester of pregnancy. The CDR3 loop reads CASSATLAGGTDTQYF. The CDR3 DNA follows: TGTGCCAGCAGCGCTACTCTAGCGGGGGGGACAGATACGCAGTATTTT.